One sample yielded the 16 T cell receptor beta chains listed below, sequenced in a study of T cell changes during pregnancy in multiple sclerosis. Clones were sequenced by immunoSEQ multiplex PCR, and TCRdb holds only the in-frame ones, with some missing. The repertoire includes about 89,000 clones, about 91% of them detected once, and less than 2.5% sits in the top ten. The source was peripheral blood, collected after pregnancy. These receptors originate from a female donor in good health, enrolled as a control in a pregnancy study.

The CDR3 loop is CASSEDRVAYNEQFF. For the CDR3, the DNA is TGTGCCAGCAGTGAAGACAGGGTAGCCTACAATGAGCAGTTCTTC. V is TRBV2 and J is TRBJ2-1; D is perhaps TRBD1 (6 bases). Germline assignment: CDR1 SNHLY and CDR2 FYNNEI. There are 15 residues in the CDR3. The V end was cut by 1 base, the J end by 2 bases, with 9 bases between.

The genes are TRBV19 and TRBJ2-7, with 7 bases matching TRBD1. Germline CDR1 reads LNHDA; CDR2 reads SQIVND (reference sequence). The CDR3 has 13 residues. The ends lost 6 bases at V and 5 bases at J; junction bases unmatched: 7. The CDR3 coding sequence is TGTGCCAGTAGACCAGGGGGTAAGAACGAGCAGTACTTC. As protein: CASRPGGKNEQYF. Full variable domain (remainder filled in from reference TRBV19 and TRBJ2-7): DGGITQSPKYLFRKEGQNVTLSCEQNLNHDAMYWYRQDPGQGLRLIYYSQIVNDFQKGDIAEGYSVSREKKESFPLTVTSAQKNPTAFYLCASRPGGKNEQYFGPGTRLTVT.

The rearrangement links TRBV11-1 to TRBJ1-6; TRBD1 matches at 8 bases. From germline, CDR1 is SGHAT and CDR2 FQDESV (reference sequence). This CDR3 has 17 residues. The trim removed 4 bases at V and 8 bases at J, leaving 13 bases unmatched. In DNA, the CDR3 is TGTGCCAGCAGCTCCCGGGCAGGGGGCTTTTTGCATTCACCCCTCCACTTT. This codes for CASSSRAGGFLHSPLHF.

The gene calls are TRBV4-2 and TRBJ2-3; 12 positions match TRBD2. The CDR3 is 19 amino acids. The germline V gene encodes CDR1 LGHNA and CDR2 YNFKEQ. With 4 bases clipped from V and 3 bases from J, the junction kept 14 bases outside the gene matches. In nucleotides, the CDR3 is TGTGCCAGCAGCCGCGGTCCTAGCGGGAGGGCCGAGATTACAGATACGCAGTATTTT. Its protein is CASSRGPSGRAEITDTQYF.

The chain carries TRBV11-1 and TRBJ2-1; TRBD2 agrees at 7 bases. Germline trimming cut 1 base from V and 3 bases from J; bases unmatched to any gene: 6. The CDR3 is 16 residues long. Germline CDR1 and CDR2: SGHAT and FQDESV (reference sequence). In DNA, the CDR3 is TGTGCCAGCAGCTTAGTCGAAGGGACTAACTACAATGAGCAGTTCTTC. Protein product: CASSLVEGTNYNEQFF. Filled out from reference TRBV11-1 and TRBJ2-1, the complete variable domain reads EAEVAQSPRYKITEKSQAVAFWCDPISGHATLYWYRQILGQGPELLVQFQDESVVDDSQLPKDRFSAERLKGVDSTLKIQPAELGDSAMYLCASSLVEGTNYNEQFFGPGTRLTVL.

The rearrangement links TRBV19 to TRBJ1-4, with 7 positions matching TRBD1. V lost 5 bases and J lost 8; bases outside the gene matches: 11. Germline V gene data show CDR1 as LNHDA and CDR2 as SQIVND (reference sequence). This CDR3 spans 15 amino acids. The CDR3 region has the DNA TGTGCCAGTAGTCCGACAGGGTCCCCGAGGGAAAAACTGTTTTTT. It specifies CASSPTGSPREKLFF.

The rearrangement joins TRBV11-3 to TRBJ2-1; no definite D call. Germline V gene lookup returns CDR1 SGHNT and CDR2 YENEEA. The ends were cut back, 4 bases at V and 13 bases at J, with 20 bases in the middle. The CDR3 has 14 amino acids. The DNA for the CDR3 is TGTGCCAGCAGCTCTACCCCCTCTTCCCTTCAACAGTTCTTC. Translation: CASSSTPSSLQQFF.

In DNA form, the CDR3 reads TGTGCCAGCAGCTCCCCTCAACAGGGGTGGGCTGAAAAACTGTTTTTT. Residues: CASSSPQQGWAEKLFF. This chain links TRBV7-9 with TRBJ1-4, with 7 nucleotides matching TRBD1. V lost 4 bases, J lost 7 bases, and 12 bases stayed unmatched. The CDR3 spans 16 residues. Germline CDR1 and CDR2: SEHNR and FQNEAQ (reference sequence).

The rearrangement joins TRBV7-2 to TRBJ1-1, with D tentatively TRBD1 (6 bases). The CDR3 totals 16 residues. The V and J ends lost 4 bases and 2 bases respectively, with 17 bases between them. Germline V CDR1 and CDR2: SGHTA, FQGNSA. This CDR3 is CASSSSPGTPNTEAFF. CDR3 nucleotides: TGTGCCAGCAGCTCTAGTCCCGGGACACCTAACACTGAAGCTTTCTTT.

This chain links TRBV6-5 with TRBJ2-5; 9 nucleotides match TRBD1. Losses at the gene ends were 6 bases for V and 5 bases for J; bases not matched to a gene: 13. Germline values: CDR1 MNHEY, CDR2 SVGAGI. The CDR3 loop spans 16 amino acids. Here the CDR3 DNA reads TGTGCCAGCAGCTACAGGGGGCGGTCATCACGGGAGACCCAGTACTTC. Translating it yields CASSYRGRSSRETQYF.

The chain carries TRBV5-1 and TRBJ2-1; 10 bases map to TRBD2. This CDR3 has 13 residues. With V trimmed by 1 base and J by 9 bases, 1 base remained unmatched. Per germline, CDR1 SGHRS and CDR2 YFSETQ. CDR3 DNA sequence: TGCGCCAGCAGCTTGACTAGCGGGGTTGAGCAGTTCTTC. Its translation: CASSLTSGVEQFF.

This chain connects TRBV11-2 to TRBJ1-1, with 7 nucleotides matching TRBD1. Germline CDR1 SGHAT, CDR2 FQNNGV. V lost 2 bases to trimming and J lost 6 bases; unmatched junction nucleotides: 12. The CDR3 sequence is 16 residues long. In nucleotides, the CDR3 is TGTGCCAGCAGCTTATGGTCGGGACAGCACTTTCCTGAAGCTTTCTTT. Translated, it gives CASSLWSGQHFPEAFF. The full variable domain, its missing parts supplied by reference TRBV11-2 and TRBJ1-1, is EAGVAQSPRYKIIEKRQSVAFWCNPISGHATLYWYQQILGQGPKLLIQFQNNGVVDDSQLPKDRFSAERLKGVDSTLKIQPAKLEDSAVYLCASSLWSGQHFPEAFFGQGTRLTVV.

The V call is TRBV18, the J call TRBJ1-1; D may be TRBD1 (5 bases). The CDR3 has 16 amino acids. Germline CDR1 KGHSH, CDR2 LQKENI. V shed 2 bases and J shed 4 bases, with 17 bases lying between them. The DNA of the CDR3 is TGTGCCAGCTCACCAAGGGTCGAGCAGGGCGGCACTGAAGCTTTCTTT. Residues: CASSPRVEQGGTEAFF. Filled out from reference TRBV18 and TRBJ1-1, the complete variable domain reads NAGVMQNPRHLVRRRGQEARLRCSPMKGHSHVYWYRQLPEEGLKFMVYLQKENIIDESGMPKERFSAEFPKEGPSILRIQQVVRGDSAAYFCASSPRVEQGGTEAFFGQGTRLTVV.

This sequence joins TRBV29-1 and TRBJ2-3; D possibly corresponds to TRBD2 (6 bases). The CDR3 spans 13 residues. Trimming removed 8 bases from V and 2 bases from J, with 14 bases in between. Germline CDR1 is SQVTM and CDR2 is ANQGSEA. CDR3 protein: CSLHGRYTDTQYF. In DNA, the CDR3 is TGCAGCCTCCACGGGAGATACACAGATACGCAGTATTTT.

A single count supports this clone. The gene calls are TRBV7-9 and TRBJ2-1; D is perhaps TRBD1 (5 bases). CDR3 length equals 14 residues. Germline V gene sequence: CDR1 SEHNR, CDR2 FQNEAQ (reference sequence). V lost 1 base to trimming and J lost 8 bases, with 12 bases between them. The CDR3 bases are TGTGCCAGCAGCTTAGGCCAAATAGGGGATGAGCAGTTCTTC. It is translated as CASSLGQIGDEQFF.

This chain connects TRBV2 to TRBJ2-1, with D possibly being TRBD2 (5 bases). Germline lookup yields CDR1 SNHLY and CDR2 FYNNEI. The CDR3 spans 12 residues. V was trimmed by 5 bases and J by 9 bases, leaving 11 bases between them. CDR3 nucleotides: TGTGCCAGCAGTAGAACTAGAACTGAGCAGTTCTTC. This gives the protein CASSRTRTEQFF.